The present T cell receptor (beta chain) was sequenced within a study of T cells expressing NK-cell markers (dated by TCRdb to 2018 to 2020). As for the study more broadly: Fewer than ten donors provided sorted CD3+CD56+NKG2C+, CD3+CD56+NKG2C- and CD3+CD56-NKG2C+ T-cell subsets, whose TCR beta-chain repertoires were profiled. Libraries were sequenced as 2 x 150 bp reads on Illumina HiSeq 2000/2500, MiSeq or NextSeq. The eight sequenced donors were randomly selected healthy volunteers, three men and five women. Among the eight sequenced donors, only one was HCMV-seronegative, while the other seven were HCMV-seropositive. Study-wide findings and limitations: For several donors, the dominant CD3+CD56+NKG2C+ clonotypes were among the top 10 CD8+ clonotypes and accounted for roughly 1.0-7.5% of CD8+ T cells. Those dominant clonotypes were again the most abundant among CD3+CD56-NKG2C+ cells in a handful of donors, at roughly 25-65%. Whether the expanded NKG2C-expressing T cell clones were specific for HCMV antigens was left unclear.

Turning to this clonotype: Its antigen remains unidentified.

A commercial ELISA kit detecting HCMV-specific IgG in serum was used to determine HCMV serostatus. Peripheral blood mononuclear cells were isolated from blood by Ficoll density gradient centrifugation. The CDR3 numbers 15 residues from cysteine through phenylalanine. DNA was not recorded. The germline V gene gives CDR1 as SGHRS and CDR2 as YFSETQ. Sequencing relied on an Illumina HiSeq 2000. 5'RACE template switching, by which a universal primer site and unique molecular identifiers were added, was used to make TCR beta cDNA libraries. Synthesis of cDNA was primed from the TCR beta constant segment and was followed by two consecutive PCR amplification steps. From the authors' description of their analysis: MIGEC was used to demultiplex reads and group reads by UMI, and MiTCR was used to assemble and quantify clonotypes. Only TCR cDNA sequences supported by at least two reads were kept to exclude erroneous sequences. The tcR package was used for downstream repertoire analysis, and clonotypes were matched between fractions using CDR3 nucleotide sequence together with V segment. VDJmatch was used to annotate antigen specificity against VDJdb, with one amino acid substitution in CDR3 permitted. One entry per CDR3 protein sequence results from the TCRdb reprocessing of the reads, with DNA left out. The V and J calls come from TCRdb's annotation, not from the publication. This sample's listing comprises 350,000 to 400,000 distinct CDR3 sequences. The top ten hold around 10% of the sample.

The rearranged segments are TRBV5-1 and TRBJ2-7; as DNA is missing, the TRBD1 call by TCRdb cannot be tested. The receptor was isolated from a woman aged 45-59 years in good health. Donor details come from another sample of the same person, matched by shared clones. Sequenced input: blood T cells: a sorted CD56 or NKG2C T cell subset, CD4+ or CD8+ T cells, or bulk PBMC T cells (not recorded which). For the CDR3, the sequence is CASSYTGTTTYEQYF.